The source of this T cell receptor (beta chain) is a study of shared clonotypes between healthy human individuals. Germline CDR1 SGHTA, CDR2 FQGNSA. The CDR3 covers 16 residues. The V segment lost 1 base and the J segment 4 bases; nucleotides outside the gene matches: 7. Everyone who donated was a Caucasian adult who lived in Nashville, Tennessee. Points on this clone: The sample holds other DNA sequences that translate to the same CDR3.

Method: immunoSEQ multiplex PCR; TCRdb's copy keeps in-frame clones and lacks some. This sample has approximately 2.3 million clones, with over 85% found just once. Source material: naive CD4+ T cells from PBMCs. The subset: CD45RA+ positively selected. The receptor was derived from a man aged 18 to 29 in good health. Some clones in this sample may be carry-over from other donors' samples. The chain employs TRBV7-2 and TRBJ2-1; TRBD2 aligns across 7 bases. The DNA for the CDR3 is TGTGCCAGCAGCTTAGAGGGGAGGGCAGGGTACAATGAGCAGTTCTTC. Protein: CASSLEGRAGYNEQFF.